This TCR beta chain is from a study of blood T cell repertoires in COVID-19. Study context: Sites in the United States, Italy and Spain provided acute and convalescent COVID-19 samples. T cells, B-cell-depleted T cells, or PBMCs supplied cDNA or gDNA.

The CDR3 sequence is 16 residues long. The germline V gene has CDR1 SQVTM and CDR2 ANQGSEA. V shed 7 bases and J 4 bases; nucleotides not matched to a gene: 12. In the study's own analysis: Amplification from reference gene primers served as the basis for estimated nucleated cell counts. Some clones are missing from TCRdb's copy, which holds only in-frame ones; the method was immunoSEQ multiplex PCR. That table supplies the V and J calls and clone size; D and trimming were determined from the DNA. Of around 100,000 clones in the sample, roughly nine tenths are singletons; the top ten hold about a sixth.

Sequencing used peripheral blood. V is TRBV29-1 and J is TRBJ2-1, with 11 bases aligning to TRBD1. This receptor was taken from a woman at least 80 years old in a cohort sampled during active COVID-19. The DNA for the CDR3 is TGCAGCGAGAAAAACGGACAGGGGGCTTTTTACAATGAGCAGTTCTTC. As protein: CSEKNGQGAFYNEQFF.